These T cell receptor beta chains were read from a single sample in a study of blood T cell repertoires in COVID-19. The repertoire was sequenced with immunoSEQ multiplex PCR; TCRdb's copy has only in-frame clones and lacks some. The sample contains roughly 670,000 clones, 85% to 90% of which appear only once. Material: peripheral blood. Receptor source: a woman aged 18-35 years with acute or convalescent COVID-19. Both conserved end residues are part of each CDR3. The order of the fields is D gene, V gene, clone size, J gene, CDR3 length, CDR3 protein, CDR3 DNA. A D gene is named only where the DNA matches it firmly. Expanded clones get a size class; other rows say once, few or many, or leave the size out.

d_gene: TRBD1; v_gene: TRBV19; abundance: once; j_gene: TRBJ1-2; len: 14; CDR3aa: CASKWDRVVNGYTF; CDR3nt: TGTGCCAGTAAATGGGACAGGGTAGTCAATGGCTACACCTTC
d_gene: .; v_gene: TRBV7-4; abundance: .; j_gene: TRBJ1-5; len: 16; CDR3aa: CASSLVLISLNQPQHF; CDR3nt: TGTGCCAGCAGCTTAGTACTGATTTCCCTCAATCAGCCCCAGCATTTT
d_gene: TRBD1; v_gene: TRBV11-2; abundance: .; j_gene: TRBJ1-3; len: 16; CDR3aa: CASSPGQPVSGNTIYF; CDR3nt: TGTGCCAGCAGCCCGGGACAGCCCGTCTCTGGAAACACCATATATTTT
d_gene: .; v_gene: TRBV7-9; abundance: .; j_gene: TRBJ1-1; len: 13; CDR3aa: CASSFSGRAEAFF; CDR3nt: TGTGCCAGCAGCTTCTCAGGGAGGGCTGAAGCTTTCTTT
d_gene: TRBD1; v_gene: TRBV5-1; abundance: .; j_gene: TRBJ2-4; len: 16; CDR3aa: CASSSGQGNAKNIQYF; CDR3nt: TGCGCCAGCAGCTCCGGACAGGGGAATGCCAAAAACATTCAGTACTTC
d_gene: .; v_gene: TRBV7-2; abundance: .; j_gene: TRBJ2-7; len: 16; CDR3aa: CASSPSGTRGSYEQYF; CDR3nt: TGTGCCAGCAGCCCGTCCGGAACCAGGGGCTCCTACGAGCAGTACTTC
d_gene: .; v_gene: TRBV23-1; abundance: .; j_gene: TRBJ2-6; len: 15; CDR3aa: CASSPQGPGANVLTF; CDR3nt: TGCGCCAGCAGTCCACAGGGACCTGGGGCCAACGTCCTGACTTTC
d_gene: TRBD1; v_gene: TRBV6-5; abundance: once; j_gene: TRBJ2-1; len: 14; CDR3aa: CASSRQGPYNEQFF; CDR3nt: TGTGCCAGCTCAAGACAGGGCCCATACAATGAGCAGTTCTTC
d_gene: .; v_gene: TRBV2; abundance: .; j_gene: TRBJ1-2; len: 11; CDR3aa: CASSEGSGYTF; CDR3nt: TGTGCCAGCAGTGAAGGGAGCGGCTACACCTTC
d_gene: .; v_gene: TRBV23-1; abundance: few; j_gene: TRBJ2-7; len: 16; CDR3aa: CASSQSEVGSTYEQYF; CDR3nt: TGCGCCAGCAGTCAATCCGAGGTAGGGAGCACCTACGAGCAGTACTTC
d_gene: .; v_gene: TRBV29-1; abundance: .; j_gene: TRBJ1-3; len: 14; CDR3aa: CSVEEAGGRDTIYF; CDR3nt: TGCAGCGTTGAAGAGGCAGGAGGTCGGGACACCATATATTTT
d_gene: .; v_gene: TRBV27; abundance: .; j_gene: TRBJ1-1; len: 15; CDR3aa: CASSLRGPSNTEAFF; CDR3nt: TGTGCCAGCAGTTTAAGAGGGCCTTCGAACACTGAAGCTTTCTTT
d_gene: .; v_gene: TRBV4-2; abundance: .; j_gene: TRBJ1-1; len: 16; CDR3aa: CASSQEGTGIATEAFF; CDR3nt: TGTGCCAGCAGCCAAGAGGGTACAGGGATTGCCACTGAAGCTTTCTTT
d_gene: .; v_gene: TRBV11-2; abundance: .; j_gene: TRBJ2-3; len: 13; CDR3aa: CASSLLALDTQYF; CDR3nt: TGTGCCAGCAGCTTACTTGCACTAGATACGCAGTATTTT
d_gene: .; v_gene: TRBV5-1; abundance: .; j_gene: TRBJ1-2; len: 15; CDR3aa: CASSEDGGLGYGYTF; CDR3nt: TGCGCCAGCAGCGAAGACGGCGGTCTCGGCTATGGCTACACCTTC
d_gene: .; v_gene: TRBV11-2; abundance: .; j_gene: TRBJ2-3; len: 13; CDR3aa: CASRRLAGGAQYF; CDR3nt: TGTGCCAGCAGAAGACTAGCTGGGGGCGCGCAGTATTTT
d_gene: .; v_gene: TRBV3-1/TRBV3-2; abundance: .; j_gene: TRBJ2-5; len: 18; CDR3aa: CASSQSGRTGRIQETQYF; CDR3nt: TGTGCCAGCAGCCAATCGGGTCGGACGGGGAGGATTCAAGAGACCCAGTACTTC
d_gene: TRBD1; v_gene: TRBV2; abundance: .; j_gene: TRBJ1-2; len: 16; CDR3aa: CASSFPQGASSNGYTF; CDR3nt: TGTGCCAGCAGTTTCCCACAGGGGGCAAGTAGCAATGGCTACACCTTC
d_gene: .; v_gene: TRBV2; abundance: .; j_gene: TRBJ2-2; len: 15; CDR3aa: CASSPGGGNTGELFF; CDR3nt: TGTGCCAGCTCCCCGGGAGGGGGCAACACCGGGGAGCTGTTTTTT
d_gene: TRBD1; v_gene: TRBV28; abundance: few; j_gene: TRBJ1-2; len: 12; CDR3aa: CASRTGAYGYTF; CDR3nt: TGTGCCAGTCGGACAGGGGCATATGGCTACACCTTC
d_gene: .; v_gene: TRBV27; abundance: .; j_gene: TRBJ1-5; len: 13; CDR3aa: CASSTGYNQPQHF; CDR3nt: TGTGCCAGCAGTACAGGGTACAATCAGCCCCAGCATTTT
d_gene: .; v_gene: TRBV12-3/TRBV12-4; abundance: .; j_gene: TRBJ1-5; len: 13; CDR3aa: CASSSGTIQPQHF; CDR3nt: TGTGCCAGCAGTTCGGGGACAATTCAGCCCCAGCATTTT
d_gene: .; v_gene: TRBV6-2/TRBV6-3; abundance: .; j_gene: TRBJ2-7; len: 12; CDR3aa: CASSLVGVEQYF; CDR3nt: TGTGCCAGCAGTTTAGTGGGAGTCGAGCAGTACTTC
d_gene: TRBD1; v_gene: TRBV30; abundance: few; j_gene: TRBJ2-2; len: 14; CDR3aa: CAWKGRGRTGELFF; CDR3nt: TGTGCCTGGAAGGGCAGGGGGCGAACCGGGGAGCTGTTTTTT
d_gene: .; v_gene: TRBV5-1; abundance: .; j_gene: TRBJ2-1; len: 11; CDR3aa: CASTLLNEQFF; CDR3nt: TGCGCCAGCACCCTATTGAATGAGCAGTTCTTC
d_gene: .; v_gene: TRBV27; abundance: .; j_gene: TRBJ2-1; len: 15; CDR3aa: CASNSVGAFYNEQFF; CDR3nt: TGTGCCAGCAACTCCGTAGGGGCCTTTTACAATGAGCAGTTCTTC
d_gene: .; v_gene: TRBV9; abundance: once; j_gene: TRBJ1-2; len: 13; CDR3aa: CASSVDPTVGYTF; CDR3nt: TGTGCCAGCAGCGTAGACCCGACAGTCGGCTACACCTTC
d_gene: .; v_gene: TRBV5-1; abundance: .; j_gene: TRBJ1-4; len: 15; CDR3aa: CASSSQGTANEKLFF; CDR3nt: TGCGCCAGCAGCTCCCAGGGAACGGCGAATGAAAAACTGTTTTTT
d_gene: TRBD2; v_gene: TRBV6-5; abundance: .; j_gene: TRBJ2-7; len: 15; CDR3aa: CASSYQRGASYEQYF; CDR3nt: TGTGCCAGCAGTTACCAGCGGGGGGCCTCCTACGAGCAGTACTTC
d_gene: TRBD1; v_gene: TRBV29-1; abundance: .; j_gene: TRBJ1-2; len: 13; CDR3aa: CSVAGTGGYGYTF; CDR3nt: TGCAGCGTCGCCGGGACAGGGGGCTATGGCTACACCTTC
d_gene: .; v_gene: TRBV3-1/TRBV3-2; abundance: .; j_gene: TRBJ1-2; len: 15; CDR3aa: CASSQPTTDRPGYTF; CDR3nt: TGTGCCAGCAGCCAGCCAACCACCGACAGACCGGGCTACACCTTC
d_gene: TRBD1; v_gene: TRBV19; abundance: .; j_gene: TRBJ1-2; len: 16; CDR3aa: CASSIESRTGDYGYTF; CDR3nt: TGTGCCAGTAGTATAGAATCCAGGACAGGGGACTATGGCTACACCTTC
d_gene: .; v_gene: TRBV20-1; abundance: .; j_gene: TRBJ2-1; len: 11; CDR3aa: CSAQEVDEQFF; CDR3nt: TGCAGTGCGCAGGAAGTCGATGAGCAGTTCTTC
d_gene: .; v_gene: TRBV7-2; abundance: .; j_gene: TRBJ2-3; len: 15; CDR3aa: CASSLSGTHTDTQYF; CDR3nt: TGTGCCAGCAGCTTATCGGGGACTCACACAGATACGCAGTATTTT
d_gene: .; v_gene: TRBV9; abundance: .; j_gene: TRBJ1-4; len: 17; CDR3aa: CASSSSPDSPSNEKLFF; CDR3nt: TGTGCCAGCAGCTCATCCCCAGACAGCCCTTCTAATGAAAAACTGTTTTTT
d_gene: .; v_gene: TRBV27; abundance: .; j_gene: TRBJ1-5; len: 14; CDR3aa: CASSLGQSNQPQHF; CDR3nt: TGTGCCAGCAGTTTAGGACAGAGCAATCAGCCCCAGCATTTT
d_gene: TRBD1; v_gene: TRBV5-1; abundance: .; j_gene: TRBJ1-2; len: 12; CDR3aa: CASAGTDYGYTF; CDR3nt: TGCGCCTCCGCCGGGACAGACTATGGCTACACCTTC
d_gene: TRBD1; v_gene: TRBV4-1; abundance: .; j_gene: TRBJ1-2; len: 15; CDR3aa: CASSQDSGGNYGYTF; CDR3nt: TGCGCCAGCAGCCAAGATTCAGGGGGCAACTATGGCTACACCTTC
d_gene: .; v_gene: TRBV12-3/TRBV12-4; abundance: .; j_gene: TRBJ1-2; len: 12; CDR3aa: CASSSGGWGYTF; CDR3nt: TGTGCCAGCAGCTCCGGAGGGTGGGGCTACACCTTC
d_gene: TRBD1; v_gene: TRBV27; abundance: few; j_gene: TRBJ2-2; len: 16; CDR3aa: CASRKSGGAITGELFF; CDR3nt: TGTGCCAGCAGAAAATCAGGGGGCGCGATAACCGGGGAGCTGTTTTTT
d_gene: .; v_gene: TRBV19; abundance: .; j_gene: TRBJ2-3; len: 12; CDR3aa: CASLGPTDTQYF; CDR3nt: TGTGCCAGTTTGGGCCCCACAGATACGCAGTATTTT
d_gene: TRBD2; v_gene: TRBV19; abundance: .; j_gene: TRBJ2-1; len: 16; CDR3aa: CASSIVRGLAGGEQFF; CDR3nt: TGTGCCAGTAGTATAGTTAGGGGACTAGCGGGGGGAGAGCAGTTCTTC
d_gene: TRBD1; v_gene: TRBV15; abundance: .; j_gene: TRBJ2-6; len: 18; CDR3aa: CATSKEGQESSGANVLTF; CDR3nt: TGTGCCACCAGCAAGGAAGGACAGGAAAGCTCTGGGGCCAACGTCCTGACTTTC
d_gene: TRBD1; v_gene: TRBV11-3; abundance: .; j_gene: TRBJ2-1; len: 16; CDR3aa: CASSHSTGGVMDEQFF; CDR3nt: TGTGCCAGCAGCCATTCGACAGGGGGCGTTATGGATGAGCAGTTCTTC
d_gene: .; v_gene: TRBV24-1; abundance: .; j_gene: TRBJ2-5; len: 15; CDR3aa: CATPNPRQVGETQYF; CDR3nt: TGTGCCACCCCAAACCCGAGACAGGTCGGAGAGACCCAGTACTTC
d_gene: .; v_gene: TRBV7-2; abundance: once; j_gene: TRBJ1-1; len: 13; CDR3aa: CASSPPGGRQAFF; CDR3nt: TGTGCCAGCAGCCCACCCGGGGGTCGCCAGGCTTTCTTT
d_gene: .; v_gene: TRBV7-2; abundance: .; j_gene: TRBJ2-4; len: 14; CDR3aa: CASSPLSATDIQYF; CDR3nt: TGTGCCAGCAGCCCCTTATCGGCCACAGACATTCAGTACTTC
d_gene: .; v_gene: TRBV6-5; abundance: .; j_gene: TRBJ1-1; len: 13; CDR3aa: CASSGLLNTEAFF; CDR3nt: TGTGCCAGTTCAGGGCTACTGAACACTGAAGCTTTCTTT